Sequencing of this TCR beta chain was carried out in a study of T cells in Graves' hyperthyroidism and ophthalmopathy. Amplification of TCR beta CDR3 regions was performed using RNA transcripts as template. TCR CDR3 regions were first amplified by RT-PCR with HTBI primers. TCRdb itself ran the multiplex PCR reads through MiXCR, one entry per CDR3 protein. The table includes 490,000 or so distinct CDR3 sequences, 46% detected once. The table lists this clonotype with many counts. This CDR3 has 15 residues. The germline V gene encodes CDR1 SGHRS and CDR2 YFSETQ. The V end lost 0 bases, the J end lost 8 bases, and 17 bases lay between the germline ends.

Sequencing was carried out using peripheral blood or thyroid tissue (not recorded which). The V and J genes are TRBV5-1 and TRBJ2-5; D is unclear. The receptor's source is an adult woman with Graves' disease, either hyperthyroidism or ophthalmopathy (not recorded which). The CDR3 region has the DNA TGCGCCAGCAGCTTGGGGGCAACGGTAGCTGGTACCCAGTACTTC. It translates to CASSLGATVAGTQYF.